This entry is about one T cell receptor (beta chain). The antigen remains undetermined. TCRdb reprocessed the 5' RACE reads via MiXCR and lists one record per CDR3 protein. The sample yields 460,000 or so distinct CDR3 sequences, approximately 15% seen once. These data are taken from a study of identical twins. Broader study findings: Fewer insertions marked abundant cord blood beta clonotypes; young adult naive trended weakly, memory not at all.

Trimming at V came to 6 bases and at J to 0 bases, leaving 5 bases not matched to a gene. The CDR3 is 15 amino acids. CDR1 and CDR2 from the germline V gene are LGHNA and YNFKEQ. The same sample was also used in a study of yellow fever vaccine responses in identical twins. From that second work: Twins reportedly showed a vaccine T cell response that seemed partly convergent and partly personalized.

What was sequenced was CD4+ T cells sorted from blood. This chain links TRBV4-2 with TRBJ2-1; 7 positions match TRBD2. The sequence came from a young woman in good health. CDR3 in DNA: TGTGCCAGCAGAGGGGCGGGGGACTCCTACAATGAGCAGTTCTTC. Its protein product is CASRGAGDSYNEQFF.